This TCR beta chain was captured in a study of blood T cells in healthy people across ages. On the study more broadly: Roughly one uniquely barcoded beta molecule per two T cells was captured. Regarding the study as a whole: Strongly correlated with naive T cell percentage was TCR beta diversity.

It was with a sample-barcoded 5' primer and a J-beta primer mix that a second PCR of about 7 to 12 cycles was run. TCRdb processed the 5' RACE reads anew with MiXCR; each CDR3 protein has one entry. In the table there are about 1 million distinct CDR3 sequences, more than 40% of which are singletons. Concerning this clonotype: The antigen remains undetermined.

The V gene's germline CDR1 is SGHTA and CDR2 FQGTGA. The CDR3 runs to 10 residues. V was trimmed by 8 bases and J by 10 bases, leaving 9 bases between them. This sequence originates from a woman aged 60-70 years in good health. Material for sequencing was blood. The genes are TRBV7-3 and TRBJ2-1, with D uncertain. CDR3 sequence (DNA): TGTGCCAGCTGGGCCTACGAGCAGTTCTTC. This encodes CASWAYEQFF.